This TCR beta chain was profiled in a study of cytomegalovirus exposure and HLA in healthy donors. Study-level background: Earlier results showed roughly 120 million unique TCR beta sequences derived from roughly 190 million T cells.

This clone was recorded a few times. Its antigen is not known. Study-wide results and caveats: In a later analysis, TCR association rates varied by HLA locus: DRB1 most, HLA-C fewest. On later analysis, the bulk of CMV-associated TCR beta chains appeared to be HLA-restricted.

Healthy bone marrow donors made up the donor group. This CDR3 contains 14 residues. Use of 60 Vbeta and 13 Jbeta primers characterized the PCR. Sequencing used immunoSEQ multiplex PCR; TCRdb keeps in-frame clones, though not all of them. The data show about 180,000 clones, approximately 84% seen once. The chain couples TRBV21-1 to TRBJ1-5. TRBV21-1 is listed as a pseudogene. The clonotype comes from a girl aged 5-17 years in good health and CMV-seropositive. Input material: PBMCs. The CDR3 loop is CASSKALSDQPQHF. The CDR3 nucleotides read TGTGCCAGCAGCAAAGCGCTTTCGGATCAGCCCCAGCATTTT.